This T cell receptor (beta chain) was captured in a study of shared clonotypes between healthy human individuals. Study-level information: Aged between 18 and 49, the donors were a couple of women and three men. Each donor's CD8 memory used one plate, CD8 naive two, each CD4 subset three.

General study points: Shared clonotypes across all four donors exceeded non-shared ones in generation probability.

This CDR3 contains 15 residues. V dropped 7 bases and J dropped 0 bases, with 13 bases sitting between them. Germline V gives CDR1 KGHSH, CDR2 LQKENI. About this clone itself: Its antigen is unidentified.

The DNA input per sorted-subset replicate PCR was roughly 210 ng, corresponding to tens of thousands of T cell genomes. Produced via immunoSEQ multiplex PCR; TCRdb's table is partial and in-frame only. This table has roughly 1 million clones, approximately 76% appearing once. The clonotype was recovered from a man aged 18 to 35 in good health. Sequenced sample: memory CD4+ T cells sorted from blood. The subset: CD45RA-negative fraction. The chain has TRBV18 and TRBJ1-5; D not resolved. CDR3 sequence reads: CASCEGLYSNQPQHF. The DNA of the CDR3 is TGTGCCAGCTGCGAAGGGTTGTATAGCAATCAGCCCCAGCATTTT.